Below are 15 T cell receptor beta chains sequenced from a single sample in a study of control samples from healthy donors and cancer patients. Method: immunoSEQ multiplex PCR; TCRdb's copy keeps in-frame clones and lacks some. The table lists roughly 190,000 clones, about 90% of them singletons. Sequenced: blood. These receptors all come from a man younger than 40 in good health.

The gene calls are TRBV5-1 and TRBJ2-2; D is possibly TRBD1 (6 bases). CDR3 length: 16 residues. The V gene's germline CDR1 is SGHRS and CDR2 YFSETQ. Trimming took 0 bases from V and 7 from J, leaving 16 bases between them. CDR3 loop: CASSLEGRGRIGELFF. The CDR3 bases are TGCGCCAGCAGCTTGGAGGGCAGGGGAAGGATCGGGGAGCTGTTTTTT.

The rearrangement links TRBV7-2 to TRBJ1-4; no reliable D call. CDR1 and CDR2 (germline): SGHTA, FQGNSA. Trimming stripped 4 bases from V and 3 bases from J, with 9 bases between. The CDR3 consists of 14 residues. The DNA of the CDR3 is TGTGCCAGCAGCTCGGAGGGATCTAATGAAAAACTGTTTTTT. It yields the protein CASSSEGSNEKLFF.

The CDR3 region is CASSLGENEKLFF. The CDR3, as DNA: TGTGCCAGCAGCTTGGGGGAGAATGAAAAACTGTTTTTT. This rearrangement joins TRBV11-3 to TRBJ1-4; perhaps TRBD1 as D (5 bases). The germline V and J ends were trimmed by 3 bases and 5 bases, with 7 bases remaining between them. The CDR3 is made up of 13 amino acids. Germline CDR1 and CDR2: SGHNT and YENEEA.

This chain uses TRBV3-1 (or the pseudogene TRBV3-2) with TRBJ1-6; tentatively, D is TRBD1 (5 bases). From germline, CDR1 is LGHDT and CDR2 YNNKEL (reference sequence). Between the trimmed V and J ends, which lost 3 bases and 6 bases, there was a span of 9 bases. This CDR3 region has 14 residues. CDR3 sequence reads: CASSQGRINSPLHF. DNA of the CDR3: TGTGCCAGCAGCCAGGGACGGATTAATTCACCCCTCCACTTT.

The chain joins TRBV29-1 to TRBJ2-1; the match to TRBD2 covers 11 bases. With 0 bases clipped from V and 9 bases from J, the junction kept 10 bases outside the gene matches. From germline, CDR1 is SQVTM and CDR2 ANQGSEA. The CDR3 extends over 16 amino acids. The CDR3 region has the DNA TGCAGCGTTGAAGATAGTCCCATAGCGGGGGGGGCTGAGCAGTTCTTC. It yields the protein CSVEDSPIAGGAEQFF.

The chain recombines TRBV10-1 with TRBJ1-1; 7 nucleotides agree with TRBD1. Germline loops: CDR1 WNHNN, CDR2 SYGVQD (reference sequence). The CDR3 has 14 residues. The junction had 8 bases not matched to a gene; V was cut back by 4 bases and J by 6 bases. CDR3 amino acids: CASSAETGVPEAFF. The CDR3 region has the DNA TGCGCCAGCAGTGCCGAAACAGGGGTACCTGAAGCTTTCTTT.

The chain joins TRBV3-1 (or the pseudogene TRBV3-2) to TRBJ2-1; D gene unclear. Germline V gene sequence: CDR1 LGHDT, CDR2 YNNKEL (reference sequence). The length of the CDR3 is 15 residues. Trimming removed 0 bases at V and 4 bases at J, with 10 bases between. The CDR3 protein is CASSQDNSRYNEQFF. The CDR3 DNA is TGTGCCAGCAGCCAAGATAATTCCCGGTACAATGAGCAGTTCTTC.

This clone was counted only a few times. CDR3 loop: CASSAERGSADTQYF. The CDR3 DNA sequence: TGTGCCAGCAGTGCAGAGCGGGGGAGTGCAGATACGCAGTATTTT. The gene calls are TRBV6-4 and TRBJ2-3; 8 nucleotides line up with TRBD2. Germline lookup yields CDR1 MRHNA and CDR2 SNTAGT. This CDR3 is built from 15 residues. Losses at the gene ends were 4 bases for V and 4 bases for J; bases not matched to a gene: 7.

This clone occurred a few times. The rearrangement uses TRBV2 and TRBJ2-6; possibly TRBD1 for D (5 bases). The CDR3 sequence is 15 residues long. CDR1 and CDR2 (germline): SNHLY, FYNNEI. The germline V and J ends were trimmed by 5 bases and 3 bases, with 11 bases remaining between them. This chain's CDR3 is CASSPRDRGANVLTF. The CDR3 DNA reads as TGTGCCAGCAGTCCCAGGGATCGTGGGGCCAACGTCCTGACTTTC.

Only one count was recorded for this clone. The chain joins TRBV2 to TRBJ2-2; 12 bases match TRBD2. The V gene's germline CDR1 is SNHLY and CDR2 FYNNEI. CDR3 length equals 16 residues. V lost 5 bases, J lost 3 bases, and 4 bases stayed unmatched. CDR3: CASSQWTSGDTGELFF. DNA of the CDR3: TGTGCCAGCAGTCAATGGACTAGCGGGGACACCGGGGAGCTGTTTTTT.

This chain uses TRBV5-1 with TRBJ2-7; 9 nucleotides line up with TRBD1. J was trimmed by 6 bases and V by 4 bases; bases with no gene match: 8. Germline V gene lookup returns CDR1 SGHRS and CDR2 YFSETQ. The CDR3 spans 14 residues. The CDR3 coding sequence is TGCGCCAGCAGCCCCCGGGACAGGGTGTCCGAGCAGTACTTC. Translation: CASSPRDRVSEQYF.

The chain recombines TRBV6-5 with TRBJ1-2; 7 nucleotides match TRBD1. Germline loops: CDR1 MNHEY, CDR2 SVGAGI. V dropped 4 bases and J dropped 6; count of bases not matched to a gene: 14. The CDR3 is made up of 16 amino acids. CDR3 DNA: TGTGCCAGCAGTTTAGGGGACAGAAATAATCACGATGGCTACACCTTC. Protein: CASSLGDRNNHDGYTF.

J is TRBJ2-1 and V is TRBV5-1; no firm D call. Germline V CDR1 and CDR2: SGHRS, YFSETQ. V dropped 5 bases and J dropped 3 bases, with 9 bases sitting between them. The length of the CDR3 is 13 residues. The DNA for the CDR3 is TGCGCCAGCAGTGCCGACGGCTACAATGAGCAGTTCTTC. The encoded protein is CASSADGYNEQFF.

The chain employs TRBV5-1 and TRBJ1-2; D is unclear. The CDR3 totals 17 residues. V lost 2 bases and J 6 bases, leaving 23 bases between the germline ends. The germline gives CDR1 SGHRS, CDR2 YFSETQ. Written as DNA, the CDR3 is TGCGCCAGCAGCTTCAGCGGAGAGGGAGTCGGAAAGGATGGCTACACCTTC. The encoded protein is CASSFSGEGVGKDGYTF.

CDR3 region: CASSLAKDTQYF. The CDR3 DNA reads as TGTGCCAGCAGCTTAGCGAAAGATACGCAGTATTTT. The chain combines TRBV7-9 with TRBJ2-3; D gene ambiguous. CDR1 and CDR2 (germline): SEHNR, FQNEAQ (reference sequence). The length of the CDR3 is 12 residues. V dropped 0 bases and J dropped 5 bases, with 3 bases sitting between them.